This T cell receptor (beta chain) was documented in a study of T-cell reconstitution after alpha-beta-depleted transplantation in children. The library targeted TCRbeta and was prepared with unique molecular identifiers. TCRdb re-called the PCR reads with MiXCR, one entry per CDR3 protein. The sample has 250,000 to 400,000 distinct CDR3 sequences, 23% seen once; the top ten hold 11%. This clonotype was counted a few times. Its target is unknown. Regarding the study as a whole: Counts and diversity of T cells one year after transplant came mostly from newly produced T cells. At around two months after transplant, the alpha-beta T cells were reportedly derived from several hundred expanded clones that came from non-depleted graft cells.

The CDR3 totals 17 residues. Per the germline V gene, CDR1 is SGHVS and CDR2 is FNYEAQ. Trimming cost V 5 bases and J 8 bases; bases outside gene matches: 13. The TCR comes from a male patient younger than 18 who had a stem cell transplant for acute lymphoblastic leukemia, so the T cells may come from the graft donor. This sample comprised PBMCs, mostly from graft donor cells, obtained 180 days after TCRalphabeta/CD19-depleted stem cell transplant. The chain couples TRBV7-6 to TRBJ2-1; 12 positions match TRBD2. This CDR3 reads CASSIRLAGVLVDEQFF. CDR3 nucleotides: TGTGCCAGCAGCATCAGACTAGCGGGAGTCCTCGTCGATGAGCAGTTCTTC. Based on the CDR3 plus reference TRBV7-6 and TRBJ2-1, the full variable domain is GAGVSQSPRYKVTKRGQDVALRCDPISGHVSLYWYRQALGQGPEFLTYFNYEAQQDKSGLPNDRFSAERPEGSISTLTIQRTEQRDSAMYRCASSIRLAGVLVDEQFFGPGTRLTVL.